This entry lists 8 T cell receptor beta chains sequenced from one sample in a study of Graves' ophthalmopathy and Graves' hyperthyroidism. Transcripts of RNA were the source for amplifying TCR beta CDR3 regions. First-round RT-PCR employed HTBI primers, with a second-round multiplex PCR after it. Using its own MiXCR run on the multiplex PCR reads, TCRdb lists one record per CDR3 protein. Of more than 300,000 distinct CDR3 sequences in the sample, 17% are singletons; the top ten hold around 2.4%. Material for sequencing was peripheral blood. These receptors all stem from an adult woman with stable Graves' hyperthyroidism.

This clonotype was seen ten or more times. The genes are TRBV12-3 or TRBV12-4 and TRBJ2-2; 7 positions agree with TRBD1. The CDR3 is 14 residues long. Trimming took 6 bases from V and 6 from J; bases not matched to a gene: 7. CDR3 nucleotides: TGTGCCAGCAGCCCTCAACAGGGGCCCGGGGAGCTGTTTTTT. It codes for CASSPQQGPGELFF.

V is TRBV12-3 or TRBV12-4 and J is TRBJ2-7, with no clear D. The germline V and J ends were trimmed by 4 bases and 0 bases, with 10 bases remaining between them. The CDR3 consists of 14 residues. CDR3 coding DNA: TGTGCCAGCAGTTCATCTCCGTCCTCCTACGAGCAGTACTTC. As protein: CASSSSPSSYEQYF.

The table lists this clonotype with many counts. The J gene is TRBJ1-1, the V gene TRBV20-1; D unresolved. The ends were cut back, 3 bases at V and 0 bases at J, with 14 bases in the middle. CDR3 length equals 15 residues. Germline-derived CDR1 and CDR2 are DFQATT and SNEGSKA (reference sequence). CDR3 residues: CSASIPDIMNTEAFF. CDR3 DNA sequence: TGCAGTGCTAGCATCCCCGACATCATGAACACTGAAGCTTTCTTT.

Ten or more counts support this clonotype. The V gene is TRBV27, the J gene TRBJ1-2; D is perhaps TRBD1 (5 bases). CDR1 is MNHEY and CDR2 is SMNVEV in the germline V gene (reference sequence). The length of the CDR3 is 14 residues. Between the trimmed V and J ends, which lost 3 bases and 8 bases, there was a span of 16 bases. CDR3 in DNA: TGTGCCAGCAGTTTGCGGGGGACTGCACGAGGCTACACCTTC. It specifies CASSLRGTARGYTF.

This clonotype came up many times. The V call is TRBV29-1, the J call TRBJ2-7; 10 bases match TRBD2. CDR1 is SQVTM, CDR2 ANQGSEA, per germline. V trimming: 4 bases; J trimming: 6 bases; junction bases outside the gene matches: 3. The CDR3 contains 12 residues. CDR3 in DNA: TGCAGCGTTGCTCCTAGCGGGAGCGAGCAGTACTTC. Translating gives CSVAPSGSEQYF.

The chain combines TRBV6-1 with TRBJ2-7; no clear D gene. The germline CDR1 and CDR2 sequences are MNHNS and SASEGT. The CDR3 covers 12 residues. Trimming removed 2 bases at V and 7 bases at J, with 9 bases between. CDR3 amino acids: CASSELVVEQYF. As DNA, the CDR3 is TGTGCCAGCAGTGAACTGGTGGTAGAGCAGTACTTC.

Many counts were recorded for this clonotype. The CDR3 loop reads CATGPGGRDERVDEQYF. As DNA, the CDR3 is TGTGCCACCGGACCTGGGGGGCGGGATGAGAGGGTCGACGAGCAGTACTTC. This chain joins TRBV6-4 and TRBJ2-7; D may correspond to TRBD1 or TRBD2 (6 bases each). Germline loops: CDR1 MRHNA, CDR2 SNTAGT. The CDR3 length is 17 residues. V was shortened by 10 bases and J by 5 bases, with 30 bases between the two germline ends.

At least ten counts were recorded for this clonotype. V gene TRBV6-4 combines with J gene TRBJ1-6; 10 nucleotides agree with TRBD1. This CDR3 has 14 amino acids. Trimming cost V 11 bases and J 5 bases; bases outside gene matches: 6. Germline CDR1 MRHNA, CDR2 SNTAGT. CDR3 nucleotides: TGTGCCGGACGAGGGACAGGGGATAATTCACCCCTCCACTTT. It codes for CAGRGTGDNSPLHF.